This TCR beta chain was recorded in a study of shared clonotypes between healthy human individuals. In the naive CD8 group, cells lacked CD45RO and were positively selected for CCR7, so terminally differentiated effector memory CD45RA+ cells were left out. With 1 base clipped from V and 3 bases from J, the junction kept 9 bases outside the gene matches. From germline, CDR1 is GTSNPN and CDR2 SVGIG (reference sequence). The CDR3 totals 16 residues. This table comes from immunoSEQ multiplex PCR, and its TCRdb copy is limited to in-frame clones, with some not included. The sample holds 700,000 to 950,000 clones; approximately 96% are singletons and the top ten take about 0.21%.

The sequence came from a man aged 25 to 40 in good health. The V gene is TRBV30, the J gene TRBJ2-1, with 7 bases matching TRBD1. Sequences were obtained from naive CD8+ T cells sorted from blood. Written as DNA, the CDR3 is TGTGCCTGGAGTGCAGTGGCAGGGGGTTTCTACAATGAGCAGTTCTTC. This encodes CAWSAVAGGFYNEQFF.